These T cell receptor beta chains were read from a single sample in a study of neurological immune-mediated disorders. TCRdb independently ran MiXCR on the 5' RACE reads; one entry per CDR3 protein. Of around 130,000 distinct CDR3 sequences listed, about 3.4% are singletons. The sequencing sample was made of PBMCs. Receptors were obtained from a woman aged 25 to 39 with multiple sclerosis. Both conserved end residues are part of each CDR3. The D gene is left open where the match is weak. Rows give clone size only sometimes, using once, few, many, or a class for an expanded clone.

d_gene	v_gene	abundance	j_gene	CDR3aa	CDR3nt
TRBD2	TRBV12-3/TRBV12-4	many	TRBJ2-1	CASFRSGGGGFQFF	TGTGCCAGCTTCAGGAGCGGGGGCGGAGGCTTTCAGTTCTTC
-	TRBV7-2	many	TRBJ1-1	CASSPGTPQGAFF	TGTGCCAGCAGCCCCGGGACACCCCAGGGGGCTTTCTTT
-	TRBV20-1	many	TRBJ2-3	CSARDPLLDTQYF	TGCAGTGCTAGGGACCCGCTTCTAGATACGCAGTATTTT
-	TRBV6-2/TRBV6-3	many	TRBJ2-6	CATRDAPSGANVLTF	TGTGCCACCAGGGACGCGCCCTCTGGGGCCAACGTCCTGACTTTC
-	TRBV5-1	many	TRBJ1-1	CASSLDSGGNEAFF	TGCGCCAGCAGCCTGGATTCGGGTGGGAATGAAGCTTTCTTT
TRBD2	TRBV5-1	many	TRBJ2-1	CASSWTSGSSYNEQFF	TGCGCCAGCAGCTGGACTAGCGGAAGCTCCTACAATGAGCAGTTCTTC
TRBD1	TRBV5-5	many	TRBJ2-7	CASSSGTGFEQYF	TGTGCCAGCAGCTCCGGGACAGGTTTCGAGCAGTACTTC
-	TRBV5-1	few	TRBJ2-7	CASSLEGGTYEQYF	TGCGCCAGCAGCTTGGAGGGCGGTACCTACGAGCAGTACTTC
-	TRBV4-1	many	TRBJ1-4	CASSPPRAEKLFF	TGCGCCAGCAGCCCACCCAGGGCTGAAAAACTGTTTTTT
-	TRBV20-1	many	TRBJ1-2	CSAREPVFYGYTF	TGCAGTGCTAGAGAGCCGGTCTTCTATGGCTACACCTTC
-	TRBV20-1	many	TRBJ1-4	CSARDGSPGTLTEKLFF	TGCAGTGCTAGGGATGGGTCGCCCGGGACCTTAACTGAAAAACTGTTTTTT
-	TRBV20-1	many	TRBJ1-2	CSASGNAGYGYTF	TGCAGTGCTTCAGGGAACGCAGGCTATGGCTACACCTTC
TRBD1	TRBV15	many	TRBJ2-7	CATSRDLKTGMGSYEQYF	TGTGCCACCAGCAGAGATCTTAAGACAGGGATGGGCTCCTACGAGCAGTACTTC
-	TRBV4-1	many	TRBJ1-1	CASSQGQNLNTEAFF	TGCGCCAGCAGCCAAGGACAGAACTTGAACACTGAAGCTTTCTTT
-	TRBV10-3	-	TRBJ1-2	CAFRGDGYGYTF	TGTGCGTTCCGGGGGGATGGCTATGGCTACACCTTC
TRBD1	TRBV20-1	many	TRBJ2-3	CSASNLTGSLRDTQYF	TGCAGTGCTTCCAACTTGACAGGGAGCCTCAGAGATACGCAGTATTTT
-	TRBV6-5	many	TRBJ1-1	CASSYFGVIAEAFF	TGTGCCAGCAGTTACTTCGGGGTGATAGCTGAAGCTTTCTTT
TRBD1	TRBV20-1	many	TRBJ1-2	CSAGGTGGDYGYTF	TGCAGTGCCGGGGGAACAGGGGGGGACTATGGCTACACCTTC
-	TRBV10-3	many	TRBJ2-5	CAIRPGPPSGETQYF	TGTGCCATCAGACCGGGACCTCCGAGTGGGGAGACCCAGTACTTC
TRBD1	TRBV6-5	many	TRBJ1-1	CASSYSGGQRRTEAFF	TGTGCCAGCAGTTACTCCGGGGGACAGCGAAGGACTGAAGCTTTCTTT
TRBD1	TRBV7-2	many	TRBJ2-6	CASSRTGAGANVLTF	TGTGCCAGCAGCCGGACAGGGGCTGGGGCCAACGTCCTGACTTTC
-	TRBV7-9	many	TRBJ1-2	CASSLARSGYGYTF	TGTGCCAGCAGCTTAGCCAGGTCAGGCTATGGCTACACCTTC
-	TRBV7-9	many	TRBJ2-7	CASSLTTAEQYF	TGTGCCAGCAGCTTAACGACAGCTGAGCAGTACTTC
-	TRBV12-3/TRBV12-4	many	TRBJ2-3	CASSNSGTYTDTQYF	TGTGCCAGCAGTAATTCCGGGACTTACACAGATACGCAGTATTTT
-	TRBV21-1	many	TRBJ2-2	CASSKGSGTKNTGELFF	TGTGCCAGCAGCAAAGGGAGCGGGACGAAGAACACCGGGGAGCTGTTTTTT